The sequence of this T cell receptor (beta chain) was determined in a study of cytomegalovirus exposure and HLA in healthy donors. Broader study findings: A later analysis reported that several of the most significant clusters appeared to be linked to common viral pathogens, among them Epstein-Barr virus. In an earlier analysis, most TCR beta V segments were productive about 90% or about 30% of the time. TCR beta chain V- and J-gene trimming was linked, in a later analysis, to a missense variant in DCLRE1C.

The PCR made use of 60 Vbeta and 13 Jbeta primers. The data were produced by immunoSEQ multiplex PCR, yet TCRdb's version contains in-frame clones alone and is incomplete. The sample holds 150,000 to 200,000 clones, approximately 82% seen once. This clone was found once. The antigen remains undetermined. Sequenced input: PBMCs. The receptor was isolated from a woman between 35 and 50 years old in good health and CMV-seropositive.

The CDR3 DNA is TGTGCCTGGAAAAGGCCCCCCGGGAGCACTGAAGCTTTCTTT. This sequence encodes CAWKRPPGSTEAFF. The rearrangement joins TRBV30 to TRBJ1-1; D not certain. CDR3 size: 14 residues. Germline V gene data show CDR1 as GTSNPN and CDR2 as SVGIG (reference sequence). V dropped 4 bases and J dropped 4 bases, with 16 bases sitting between them.